This T cell receptor (beta chain) was sequenced in a study of CD8 T cells in ankylosing spondylitis. TCRdb re-derived calls from the 5' RACE reads in MiXCR, one entry per CDR3 protein. This table has 160,000 or so distinct CDR3 sequences, roughly 10% appearing once. This clonotype occurred a few times. This sequence originates from a female donor with ankylosing spondylitis or in good health (not recorded which). The sample comprised blood, either unsorted or a sorted T cell fraction (not recorded which).

The CDR3 loop is CASSIDLRGWRTEAFF. Here the CDR3 DNA reads TGTGCCAGTAGTATAGATCTCCGGGGCTGGCGCACTGAAGCTTTCTTT. The V call is TRBV19, the J call TRBJ1-1, with D maybe TRBD1 (5 bases). V dropped 0 bases and J dropped 4 bases, with 15 bases sitting between them. This CDR3 spans 16 amino acids. CDR1 is LNHDA and CDR2 is SQIVND in the germline V gene (reference sequence). Full variable domain (outside the CDR3, taken from reference TRBV19 and TRBJ1-1): DGGITQSPKYLFRKEGQNVTLSCEQNLNHDAMYWYRQDPGQGLRLIYYSQIVNDFQKGDIAEGYSVSREKKESFPLTVTSAQKNPTAFYLCASSIDLRGWRTEAFFGQGTRLTVV.